This entry lists 3 T cell receptor beta chains sequenced from one sample in a study of siplizumab effects on memory and regulatory T cells. The data were produced by immunoSEQ multiplex PCR, yet TCRdb's version contains in-frame clones alone and is incomplete. This sample has approximately 90,000 clones, with 90% to 95% found just once. The sequenced sample was non-Treg CD4+ T cells sorted from blood. These receptors originate from a human donor in good health.

This sequence joins TRBV12-5 and TRBJ1-2, with D unclear. Between the trimmed V and J ends, which lost 0 bases and 2 bases, there was a span of 7 bases. The CDR3 is 14 amino acids. CDR1 LGHNT and CDR2 FRNRAP come from the germline V gene. CDR3 region: CASGLVLENYGYTF. CDR3 DNA: TGTGCTAGTGGTTTGGTATTAGAAAACTATGGCTACACCTTC.

The genes are TRBV19 and TRBJ2-5; D assignment may be TRBD1 or TRBD2 (6 bases each). The germline gives CDR1 LNHDA, CDR2 SQIVND (reference sequence). The CDR3 loop spans 15 amino acids. Trimming shortened V by 1 base and J by 1 base, and 10 bases separated the two germline ends. The CDR3 protein is CASSIGGTIQETQYF. For the CDR3, the DNA is TGTGCCAGTAGTATAGGCGGGACAATCCAAGAGACCCAGTACTTC.

The chain couples TRBV6-4 to TRBJ1-5; no definite D call. Germline lookup yields CDR1 MRHNA and CDR2 SNTAGT. V was cut by 4 bases and J by 5 bases, with 9 bases left in between. This CDR3 has 13 amino acids. CDR3: CASSAQRDQPQHF. CDR3 in DNA: TGTGCCAGCAGTGCACAAAGGGATCAGCCCCAGCATTTT.